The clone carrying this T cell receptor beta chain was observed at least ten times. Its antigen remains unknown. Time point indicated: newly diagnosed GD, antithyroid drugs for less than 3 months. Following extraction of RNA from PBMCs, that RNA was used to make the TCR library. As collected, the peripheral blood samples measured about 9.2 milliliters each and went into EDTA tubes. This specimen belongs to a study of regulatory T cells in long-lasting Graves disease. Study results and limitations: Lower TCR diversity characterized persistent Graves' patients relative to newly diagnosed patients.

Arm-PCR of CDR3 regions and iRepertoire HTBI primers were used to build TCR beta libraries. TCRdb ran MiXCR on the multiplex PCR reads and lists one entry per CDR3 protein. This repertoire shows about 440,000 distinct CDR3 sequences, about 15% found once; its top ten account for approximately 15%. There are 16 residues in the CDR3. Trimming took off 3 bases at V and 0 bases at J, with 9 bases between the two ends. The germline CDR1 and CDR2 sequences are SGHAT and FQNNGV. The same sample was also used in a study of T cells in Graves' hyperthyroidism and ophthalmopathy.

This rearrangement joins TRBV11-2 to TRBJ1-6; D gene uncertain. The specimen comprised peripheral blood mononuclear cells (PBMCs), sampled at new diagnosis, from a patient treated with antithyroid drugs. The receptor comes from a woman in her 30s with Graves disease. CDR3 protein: CASSFGVSSYNSPLHF. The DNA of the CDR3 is TGTGCCAGCAGCTTCGGGGTTAGCTCCTATAATTCACCCCTCCACTTT.